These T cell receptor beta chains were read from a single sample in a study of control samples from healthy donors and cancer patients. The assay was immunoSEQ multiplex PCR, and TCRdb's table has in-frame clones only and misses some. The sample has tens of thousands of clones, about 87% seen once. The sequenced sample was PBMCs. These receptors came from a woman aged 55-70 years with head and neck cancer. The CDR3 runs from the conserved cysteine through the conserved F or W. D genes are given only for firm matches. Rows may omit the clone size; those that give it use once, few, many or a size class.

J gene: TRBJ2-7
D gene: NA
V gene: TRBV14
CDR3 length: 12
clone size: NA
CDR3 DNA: TGTGCCAGCAGCCAAAGCACATACGAGCAGTACTTC
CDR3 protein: CASSQSTYEQYF

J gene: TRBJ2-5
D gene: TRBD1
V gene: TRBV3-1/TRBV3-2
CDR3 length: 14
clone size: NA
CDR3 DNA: TGTGCCAGCAGCCAAGCGACAGGGGAAGAGACCCAGTACTTC
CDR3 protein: CASSQATGEETQYF

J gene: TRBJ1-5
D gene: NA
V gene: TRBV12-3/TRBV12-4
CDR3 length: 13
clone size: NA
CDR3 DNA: TGTGCCAGCAGGGCCGGGCCTACGCAGCCCCAGCATTTT
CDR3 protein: CASRAGPTQPQHF

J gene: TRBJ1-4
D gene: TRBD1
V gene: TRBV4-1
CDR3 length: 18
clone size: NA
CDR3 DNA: TGCGCCAGCAGCCAAGATTTAAGGACAGGGGACGCCCGAGAAAAACTGTTTTTT
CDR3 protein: CASSQDLRTGDAREKLFF

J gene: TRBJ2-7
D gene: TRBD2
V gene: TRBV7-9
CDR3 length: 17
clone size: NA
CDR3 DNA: TGTGCCAGCAGCTTAGCTTTTAGCGGGAGGGAGTTCTACGAGCAGTACTTC
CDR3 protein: CASSLAFSGREFYEQYF

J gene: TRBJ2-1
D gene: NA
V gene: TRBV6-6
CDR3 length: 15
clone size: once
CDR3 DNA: TGTGCCAGCAGTTACCTAGTAAGCTCCTACAATGAGCAGTTCTTC
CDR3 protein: CASSYLVSSYNEQFF

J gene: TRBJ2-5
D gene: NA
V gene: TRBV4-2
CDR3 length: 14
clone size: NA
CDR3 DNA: TGTGCCAGCAGCCTAGAGGCTGGCCAAGAGACCCAGTACTTC
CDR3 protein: CASSLEAGQETQYF

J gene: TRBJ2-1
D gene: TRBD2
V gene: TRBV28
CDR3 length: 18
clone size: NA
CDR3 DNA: TGTGCCAGCATCTTAAGGGTGACGGGGAGGGGTTTGCACAATGAGCAGTTCTTC
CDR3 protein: CASILRVTGRGLHNEQFF

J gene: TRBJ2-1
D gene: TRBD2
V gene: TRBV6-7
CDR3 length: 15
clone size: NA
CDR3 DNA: TGTGCCAGCAGTTACTCACCCCGGGAGGGGGAGGAGCAGTTCTTC
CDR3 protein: CASSYSPREGEEQFF

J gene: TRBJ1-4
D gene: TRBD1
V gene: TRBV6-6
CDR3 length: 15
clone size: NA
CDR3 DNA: TGTGCCAGCAGACAAGGACAGGGAAGGAATGAAAAACTGTTTTTT
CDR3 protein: CASRQGQGRNEKLFF

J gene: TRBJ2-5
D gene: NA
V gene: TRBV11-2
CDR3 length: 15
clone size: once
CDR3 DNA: TGTGCCAGCAGCTTAGAGAACCGGGACGCTGAGACCCAGTACTTC
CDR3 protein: CASSLENRDAETQYF

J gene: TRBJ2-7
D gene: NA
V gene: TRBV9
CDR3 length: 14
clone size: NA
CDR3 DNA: TGTGCCAGCAGCGTAGGACAGCTCTCCTACGAGCAGTACTTC
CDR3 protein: CASSVGQLSYEQYF

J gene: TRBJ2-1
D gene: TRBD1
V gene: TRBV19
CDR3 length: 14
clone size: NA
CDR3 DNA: TGTGCCAGTAACCCGGGACAGGGCTCCAATGAGCAGTTCTTC
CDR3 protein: CASNPGQGSNEQFF

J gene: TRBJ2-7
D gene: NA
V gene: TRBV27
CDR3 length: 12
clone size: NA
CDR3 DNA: TGTGCCAGCAGTTTCCCAGGGGTCGAGCAGTACTTC
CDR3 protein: CASSFPGVEQYF

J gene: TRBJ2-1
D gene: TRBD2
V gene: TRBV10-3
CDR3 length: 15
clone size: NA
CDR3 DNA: TGTGCCATCAGTGAGTCGACTAGCGGGAGCCGCGGGCAGTTCTTC
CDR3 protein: CAISESTSGSRGQFF

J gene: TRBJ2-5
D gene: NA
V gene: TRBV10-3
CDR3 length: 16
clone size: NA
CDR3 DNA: TGTGCCATCAGCGGGACTGACGCGAACGTCCAAGAGACCCAGTACTTC
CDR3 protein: CAISGTDANVQETQYF

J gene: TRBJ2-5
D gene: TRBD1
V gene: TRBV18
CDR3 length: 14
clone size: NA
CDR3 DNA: TGTGCCAGCTCACTAAGACAGGGACAAGAGACCCAGTACTTC
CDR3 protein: CASSLRQGQETQYF

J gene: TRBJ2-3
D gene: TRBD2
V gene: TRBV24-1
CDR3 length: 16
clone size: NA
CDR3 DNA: TGTGCCACCGAGGACGGGAGGGACCCTAGCACAGATACGCAGTATTTT
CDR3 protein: CATEDGRDPSTDTQYF

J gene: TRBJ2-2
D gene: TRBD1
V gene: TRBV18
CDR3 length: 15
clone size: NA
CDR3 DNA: TGTGCCAGCTCGTGGACAGGGGAAGACACCGGGGAGCTGTTTTTT
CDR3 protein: CASSWTGEDTGELFF

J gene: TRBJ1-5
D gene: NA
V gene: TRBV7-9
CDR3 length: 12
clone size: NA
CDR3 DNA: TGTGCCAGCAGTTCAGGGGTTCAGCCCCAGCATTTT
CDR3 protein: CASSSGVQPQHF

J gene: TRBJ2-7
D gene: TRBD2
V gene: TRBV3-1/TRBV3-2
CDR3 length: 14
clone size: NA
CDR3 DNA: TGTGCCAGCAGCGGGACTAGCGGGAGGGCCGAGCAGTACTTC
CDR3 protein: CASSGTSGRAEQYF

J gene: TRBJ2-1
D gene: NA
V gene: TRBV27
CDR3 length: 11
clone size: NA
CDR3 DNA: TGTGCCAGCAGTTTATACAATGAGCAGTTCTTC
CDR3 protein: CASSLYNEQFF

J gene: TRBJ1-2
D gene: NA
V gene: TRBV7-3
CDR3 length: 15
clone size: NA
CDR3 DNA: TGTGCCAGCAGCTTATACACCATGCTTAACTATGGCTACACCTTC
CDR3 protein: CASSLYTMLNYGYTF

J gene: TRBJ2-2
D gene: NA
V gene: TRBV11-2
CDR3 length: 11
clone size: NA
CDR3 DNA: TGTGCCAGCAGCTTCCCTGGGGAGCTGTTTTTT
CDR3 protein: CASSFPGELFF